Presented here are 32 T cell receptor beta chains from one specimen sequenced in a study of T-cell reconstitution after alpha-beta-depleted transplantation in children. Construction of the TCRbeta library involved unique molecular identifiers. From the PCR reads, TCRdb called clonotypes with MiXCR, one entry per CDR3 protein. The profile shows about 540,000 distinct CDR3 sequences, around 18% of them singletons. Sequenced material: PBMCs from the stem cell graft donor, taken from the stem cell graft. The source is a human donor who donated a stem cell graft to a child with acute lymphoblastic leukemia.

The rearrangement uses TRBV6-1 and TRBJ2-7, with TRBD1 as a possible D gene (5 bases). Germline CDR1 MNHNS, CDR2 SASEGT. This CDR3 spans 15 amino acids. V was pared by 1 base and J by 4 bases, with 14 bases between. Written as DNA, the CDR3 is TGTGCCAGCAGTGAAGAGGGGCCGCTTCGGTACGAGCAGTACTTC. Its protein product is CASSEEGPLRYEQYF.

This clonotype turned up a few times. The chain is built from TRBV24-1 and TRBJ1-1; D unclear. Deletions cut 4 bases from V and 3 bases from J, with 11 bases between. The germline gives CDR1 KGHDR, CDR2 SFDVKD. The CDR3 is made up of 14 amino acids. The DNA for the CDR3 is TGTGCCACCAGTGACGGAGGGAGATACACTGAAGCTTTCTTT. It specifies CATSDGGRYTEAFF.

CDR3 in DNA: TGTGCCAGCAGTGAATCCGGGACTAACCTCCGGGAGCAGTACTTC. It codes for CASSESGTNLREQYF. The chain is built from TRBV2 and TRBJ2-7; 7 bases agree with TRBD2. CDR1 SNHLY and CDR2 FYNNEI come from the germline V gene. The ends lost 2 bases at V and 7 bases at J; junction bases unmatched: 11. The CDR3 length is 15 residues.

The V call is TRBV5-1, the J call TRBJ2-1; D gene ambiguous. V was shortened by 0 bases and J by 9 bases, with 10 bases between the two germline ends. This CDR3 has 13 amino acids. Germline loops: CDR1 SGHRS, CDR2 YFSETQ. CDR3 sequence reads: CASSLDGLGEQFF. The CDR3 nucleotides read TGCGCCAGCAGCTTGGACGGTTTGGGTGAGCAGTTCTTC. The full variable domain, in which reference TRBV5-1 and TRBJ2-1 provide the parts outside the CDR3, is KAGVTQTPRYLIKTRGQQVTLSCSPISGHRSVSWYQQTPGQGLQFLFEYFSETQRNKGNFPGRFSGRQFSNSRSEMNVSTLELGDSALYLCASSLDGLGEQFFGPGTRLTVL.

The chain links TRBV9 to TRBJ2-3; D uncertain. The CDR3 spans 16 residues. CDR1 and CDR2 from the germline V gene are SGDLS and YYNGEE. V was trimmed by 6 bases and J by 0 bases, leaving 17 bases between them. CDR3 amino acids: CASKVGRRRSTDTQYF. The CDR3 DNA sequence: TGTGCCAGCAAGGTCGGCCGGCGGCGGAGCACAGATACGCAGTATTTT.

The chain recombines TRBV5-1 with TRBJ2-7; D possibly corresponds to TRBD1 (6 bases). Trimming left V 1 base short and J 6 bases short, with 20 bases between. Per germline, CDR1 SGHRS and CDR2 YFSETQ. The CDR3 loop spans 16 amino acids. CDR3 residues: CASSLRSGQGQGEQYF. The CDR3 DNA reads TGCGCCAGCAGCTTGAGGAGTGGGCAGGGACAAGGCGAGCAGTACTTC.

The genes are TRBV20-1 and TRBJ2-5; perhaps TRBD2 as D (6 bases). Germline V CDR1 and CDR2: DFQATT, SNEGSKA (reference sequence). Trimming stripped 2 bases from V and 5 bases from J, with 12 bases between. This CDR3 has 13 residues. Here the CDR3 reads CSARHSGVETQYF. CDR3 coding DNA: TGCAGTGCTAGACATTCGGGGGTTGAGACCCAGTACTTC.

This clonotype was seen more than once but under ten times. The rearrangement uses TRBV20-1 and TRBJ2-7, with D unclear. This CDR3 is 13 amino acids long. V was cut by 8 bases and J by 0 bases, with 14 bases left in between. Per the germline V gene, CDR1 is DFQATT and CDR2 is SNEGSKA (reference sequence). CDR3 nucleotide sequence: TGCAGTATCGAGACCAAAAGCTCCTACGAGCAGTACTTC. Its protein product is CSIETKSSYEQYF.

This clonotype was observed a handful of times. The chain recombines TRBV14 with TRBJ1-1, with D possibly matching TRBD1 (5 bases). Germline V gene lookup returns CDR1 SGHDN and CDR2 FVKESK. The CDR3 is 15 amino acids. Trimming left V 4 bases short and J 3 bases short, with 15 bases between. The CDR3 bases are TGTGCCAGCAGCCCCTGGGGCATCGGCGACACTGAAGCTTTCTTT. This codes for CASSPWGIGDTEAFF.

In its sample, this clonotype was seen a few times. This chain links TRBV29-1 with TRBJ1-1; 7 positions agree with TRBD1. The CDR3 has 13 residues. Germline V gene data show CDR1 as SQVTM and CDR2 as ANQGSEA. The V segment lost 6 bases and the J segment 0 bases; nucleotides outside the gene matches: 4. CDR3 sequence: CSVTTGLNTEAFF. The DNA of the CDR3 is TGCAGCGTAACGACAGGGTTGAACACTGAAGCTTTCTTT.

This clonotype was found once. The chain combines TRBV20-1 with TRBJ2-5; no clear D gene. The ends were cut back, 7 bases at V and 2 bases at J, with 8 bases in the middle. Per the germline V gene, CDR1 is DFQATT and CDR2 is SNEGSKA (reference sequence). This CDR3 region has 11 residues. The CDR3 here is CSVTPQETQYF. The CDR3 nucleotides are TGCAGTGTGACCCCTCAAGAGACCCAGTACTTC.

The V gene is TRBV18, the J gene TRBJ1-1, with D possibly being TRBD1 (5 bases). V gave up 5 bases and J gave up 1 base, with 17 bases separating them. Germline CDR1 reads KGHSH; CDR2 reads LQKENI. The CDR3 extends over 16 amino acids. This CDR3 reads CASSSRQNTGNTEAFF. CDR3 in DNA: TGTGCCAGCTCATCAAGACAGAACACAGGGAACACTGAAGCTTTCTTT.

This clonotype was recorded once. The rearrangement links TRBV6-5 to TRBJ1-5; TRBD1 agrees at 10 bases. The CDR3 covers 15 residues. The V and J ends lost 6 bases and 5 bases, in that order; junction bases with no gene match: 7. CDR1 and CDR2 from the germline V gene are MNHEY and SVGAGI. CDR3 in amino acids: CASRPTGGLDQPQHF. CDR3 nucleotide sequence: TGTGCCAGCAGACCGACAGGGGGCCTTGATCAGCCCCAGCATTTT.

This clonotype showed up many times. CDR3 amino acids: CASSLTRTSGVYEQYF. The CDR3 DNA reads TGTGCCAGCAGCCTAACCCGGACTAGCGGAGTCTACGAGCAGTACTTC. The V and J genes are TRBV9 and TRBJ2-7; 10 bases match TRBD2. Germline loops: CDR1 SGDLS, CDR2 YYNGEE. There are 16 residues in the CDR3. With V trimmed by 4 bases and J by 3 bases, 10 bases remained unmatched.

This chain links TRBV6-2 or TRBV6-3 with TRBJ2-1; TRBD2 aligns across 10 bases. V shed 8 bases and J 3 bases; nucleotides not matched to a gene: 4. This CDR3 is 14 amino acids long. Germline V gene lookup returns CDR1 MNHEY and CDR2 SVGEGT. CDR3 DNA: TGTGCCAGCGAGCGGACTAGCGGCTACAATGAGCAGTTCTTC. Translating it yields CASERTSGYNEQFF.

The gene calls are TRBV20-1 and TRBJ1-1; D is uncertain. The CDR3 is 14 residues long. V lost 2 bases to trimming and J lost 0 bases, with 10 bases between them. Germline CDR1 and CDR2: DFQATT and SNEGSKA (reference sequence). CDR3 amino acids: CSARLDLMNTEAFF. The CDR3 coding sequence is TGCAGTGCTAGACTTGATTTAATGAACACTGAAGCTTTCTTT.

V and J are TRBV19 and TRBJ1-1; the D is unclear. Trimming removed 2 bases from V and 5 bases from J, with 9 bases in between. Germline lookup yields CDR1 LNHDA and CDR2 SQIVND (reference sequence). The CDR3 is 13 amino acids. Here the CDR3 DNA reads TGTGCCAGTAGTATACGCCGGGAGACTGAAGCTTTCTTT. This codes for CASSIRRETEAFF.

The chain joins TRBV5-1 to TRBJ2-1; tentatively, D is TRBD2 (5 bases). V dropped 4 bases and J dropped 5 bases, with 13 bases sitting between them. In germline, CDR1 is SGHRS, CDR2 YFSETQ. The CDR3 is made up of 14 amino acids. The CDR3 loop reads CASSLLGLNNEQFF. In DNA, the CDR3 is TGCGCCAGCAGCCTCCTTGGACTTAACAATGAGCAGTTCTTC.

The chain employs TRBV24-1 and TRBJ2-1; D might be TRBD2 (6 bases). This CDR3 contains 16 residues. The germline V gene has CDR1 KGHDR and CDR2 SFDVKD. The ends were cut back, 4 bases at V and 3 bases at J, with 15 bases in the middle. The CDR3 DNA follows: TGTGCCACCAGTGACTCCAAACGGCGGGACTACAATGAGCAGTTCTTC. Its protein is CATSDSKRRDYNEQFF.

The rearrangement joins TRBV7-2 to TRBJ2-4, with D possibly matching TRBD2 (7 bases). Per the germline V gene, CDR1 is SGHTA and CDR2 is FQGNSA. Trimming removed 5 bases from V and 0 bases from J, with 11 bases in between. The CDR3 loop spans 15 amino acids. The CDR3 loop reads CASSARGAAKNIQYF. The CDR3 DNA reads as TGTGCCAGCAGCGCTCGGGGGGCAGCCAAAAACATTCAGTACTTC.

The CDR3 loop is CSARTGGKLFF. In DNA form, the CDR3 reads TGCAGTGCTAGGACGGGAGGAAAACTGTTTTTT. The genes are TRBV20-1 and TRBJ1-4; unclear D gene. The CDR3 contains 11 residues. Germline lookup yields CDR1 DFQATT and CDR2 SNEGSKA (reference sequence). Between the trimmed V and J ends, which lost 3 bases and 10 bases, there was a span of 9 bases.

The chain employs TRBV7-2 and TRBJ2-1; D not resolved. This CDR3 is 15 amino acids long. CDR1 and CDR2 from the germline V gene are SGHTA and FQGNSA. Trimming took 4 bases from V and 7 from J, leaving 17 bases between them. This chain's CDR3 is CASSSGLGGINEQFF. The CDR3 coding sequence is TGTGCCAGCAGCTCCGGCCTAGGCGGAATAAATGAGCAGTTCTTC.

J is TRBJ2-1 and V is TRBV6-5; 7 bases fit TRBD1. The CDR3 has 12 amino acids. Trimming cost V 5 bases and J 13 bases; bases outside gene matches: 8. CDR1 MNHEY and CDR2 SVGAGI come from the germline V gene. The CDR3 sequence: CASSTEGAHQFF. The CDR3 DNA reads TGTGCCAGCAGTACCGAGGGGGCGCACCAGTTCTTC.

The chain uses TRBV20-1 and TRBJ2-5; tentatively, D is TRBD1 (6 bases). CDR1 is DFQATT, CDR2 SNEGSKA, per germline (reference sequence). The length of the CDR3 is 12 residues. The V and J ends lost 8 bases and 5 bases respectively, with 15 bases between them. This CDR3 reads CSRDTWGETQYF. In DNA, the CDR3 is TGCAGTAGGGACACATGGGGGGAGACCCAGTACTTC.

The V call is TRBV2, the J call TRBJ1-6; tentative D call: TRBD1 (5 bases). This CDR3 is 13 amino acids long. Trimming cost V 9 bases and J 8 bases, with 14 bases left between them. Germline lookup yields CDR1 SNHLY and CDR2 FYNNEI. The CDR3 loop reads CARKQAADSPLHF. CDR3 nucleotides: TGTGCCAGGAAACAGGCCGCTGATTCACCCCTCCACTTT.

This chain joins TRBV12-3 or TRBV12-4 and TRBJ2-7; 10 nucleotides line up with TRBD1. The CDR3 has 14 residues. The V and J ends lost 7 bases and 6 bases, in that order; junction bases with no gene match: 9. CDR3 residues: CASTQDRGRSEQYF. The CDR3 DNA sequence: TGTGCCAGCACCCAAGACAGGGGGCGGTCCGAGCAGTACTTC.

The CDR3 sequence: CASGGEASYNEQFF. DNA of the CDR3: TGTGCCAGCGGGGGGGAGGCATCCTACAATGAGCAGTTCTTC. The chain recombines TRBV7-9 with TRBJ2-1, with TRBD2 matching over 7 bases. This CDR3 is 14 amino acids long. The V gene's germline CDR1 is SEHNR and CDR2 FQNEAQ (reference sequence). V shed 8 bases, J shed 1 base, and the junction held 5 bases outside the gene matches.

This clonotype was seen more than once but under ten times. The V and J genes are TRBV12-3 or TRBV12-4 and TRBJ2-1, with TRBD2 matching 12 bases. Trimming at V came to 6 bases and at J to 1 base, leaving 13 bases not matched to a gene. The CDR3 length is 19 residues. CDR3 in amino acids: CASRPGTAGTSGSYNEQFF. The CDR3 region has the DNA TGTGCCAGCAGACCCGGGACAGCAGGGACTAGCGGGTCCTACAATGAGCAGTTCTTC.

CDR3 amino acids: CASSYSHGYEQYF. Written as DNA, the CDR3 is TGTGCCAGCAGTTACTCACACGGCTACGAGCAGTACTTC. The V call is TRBV6-5, the J call TRBJ2-7; D call uncertain. CDR1 MNHEY and CDR2 SVGAGI come from the germline V gene. Between the trimmed V and J ends, which lost 0 bases and 3 bases, there was a span of 6 bases. This CDR3 region has 13 residues.

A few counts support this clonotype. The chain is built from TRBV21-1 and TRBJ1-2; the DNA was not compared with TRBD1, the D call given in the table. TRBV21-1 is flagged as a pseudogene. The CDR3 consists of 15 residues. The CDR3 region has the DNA TGTGCCAGCAGCAAACACACAGGGGAGTGTGATGGCTACACCTTC. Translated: CASSKHTGECDGYTF.

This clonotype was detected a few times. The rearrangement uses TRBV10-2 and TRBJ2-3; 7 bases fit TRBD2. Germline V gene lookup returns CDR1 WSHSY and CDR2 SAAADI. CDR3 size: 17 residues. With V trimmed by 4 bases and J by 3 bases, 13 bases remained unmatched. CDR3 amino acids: CASSGIEERDRTDTQYF. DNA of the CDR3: TGCGCCAGCAGTGGGATAGAGGAGCGGGATCGGACAGATACGCAGTATTTT.

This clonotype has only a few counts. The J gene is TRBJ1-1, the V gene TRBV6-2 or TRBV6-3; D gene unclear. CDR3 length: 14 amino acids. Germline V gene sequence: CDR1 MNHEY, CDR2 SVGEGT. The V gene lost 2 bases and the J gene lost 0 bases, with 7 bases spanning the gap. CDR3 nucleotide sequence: TGTGCCAGCAGTTACGAGACACTGAACACTGAAGCTTTCTTT. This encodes CASSYETLNTEAFF.